A single sample gave rise to the 29 T cell receptor beta chains below, sequenced in a study of shared clonotypes between healthy human individuals. The assay was immunoSEQ multiplex PCR, and TCRdb's table has in-frame clones only and misses some. The table has some 530,000 clones, approximately 80% seen once. Input material: PBMCs. Receptors were obtained from a woman in her thirties or forties in good health. Some clones in this sample may be carry-over from other donors' samples.

This clone was seen more than once but under ten times. The CDR3 protein is CASSWAGRGNTIYF. Here the CDR3 DNA reads TGTGCCAGTTCCTGGGCCGGGAGGGGAAACACCATATATTTT. The chain couples TRBV25-1 to TRBJ1-3; D remains ambiguous. The CDR3 totals 14 residues. The germline V and J ends were trimmed by 9 bases and 4 bases, with 16 bases remaining between them. Germline lookup yields CDR1 MGHDK and CDR2 SYGVNS.

The sample holds one count of this clone. The rearrangement uses TRBV27 and TRBJ2-1; weak D call: TRBD2 (6 bases). This CDR3 has 15 residues. In germline, CDR1 is MNHEY, CDR2 SMNVEV (reference sequence). V was pared by 8 bases and J by 2 bases, with 16 bases between. The CDR3 sequence is CASGNRDFPYNEQFF. The CDR3 coding sequence is TGTGCCAGCGGTAACCGGGACTTTCCCTACAATGAGCAGTTCTTC.

This clone was counted a few times. The sample contains more than one DNA sequence encoding this CDR3. The V and J genes are TRBV4-2 and TRBJ2-7; possible D gene TRBD2, 5 bases. The V gene lost 0 bases and the J gene lost 0 bases, with 15 bases spanning the gap. The CDR3 is 17 residues long. Germline-derived CDR1 and CDR2 are LGHNA and YNFKEQ. The CDR3 DNA is TGTGCCAGCAGCCAAGATAATCTTCCTACTAGCTCCTACGAGCAGTACTTC. Protein product: CASSQDNLPTSSYEQYF.

V gene TRBV27 combines with J gene TRBJ1-1; D is perhaps TRBD1 (5 bases). Trimming stripped 2 bases from V and 7 bases from J, with 14 bases between. The germline gives CDR1 MNHEY, CDR2 SMNVEV (reference sequence). The CDR3 extends over 14 amino acids. CDR3 residues: CASSLGVGGVEAFF. DNA of the CDR3: TGTGCCAGCAGTTTAGGGGTTGGGGGGGTTGAAGCTTTCTTT.

The rearrangement uses TRBV7-8 and TRBJ2-3; 11 bases fit TRBD2. CDR1 SGHVS and CDR2 FQNEAQ come from the germline V gene. The CDR3 consists of 17 residues. Trimming at V came to 1 base and at J to 0 bases, leaving 3 bases not matched to a gene. The CDR3 spells CASSLDGTSGSTDTQYF. CDR3 in DNA: TGTGCCAGCAGCTTAGACGGGACTAGCGGTAGCACAGATACGCAGTATTTT.

The rearrangement links TRBV11-2 to TRBJ2-7, with D unclear. CDR1 and CDR2 (germline): SGHAT, FQNNGV. The CDR3 has 13 amino acids. Trimming stripped 0 bases from V and 1 base from J, with 4 bases between. This CDR3 reads CASSLDLSYEQYF. CDR3 bases: TGTGCCAGCAGCTTAGATCTGTCCTACGAGCAGTACTTC.

The V call is TRBV5-1, the J call TRBJ2-5, with D perhaps matching TRBD2 (6 bases). Trimming cost V 5 bases and J 2 bases, with 13 bases left between them. CDR1 is SGHRS and CDR2 is YFSETQ in the germline V gene. The CDR3 spans 14 residues. The CDR3 sequence is CASREGPRQETQYF. CDR3 DNA: TGCGCCAGCAGGGAGGGACCCCGACAAGAGACCCAGTACTTC. The whole variable domain, remainder taken from reference TRBV5-1 and TRBJ2-5, is KAGVTQTPRYLIKTRGQQVTLSCSPISGHRSVSWYQQTPGQGLQFLFEYFSETQRNKGNFPGRFSGRQFSNSRSEMNVSTLELGDSALYLCASREGPRQETQYFGPGTRLLVL.

The V gene is TRBV18, the J gene TRBJ2-3, with D possibly TRBD2 on 5 matching bases. The CDR3 is 14 residues long. CDR1 and CDR2 from the germline V gene are KGHSH and LQKENI. V dropped 0 bases and J dropped 4 bases, with 8 bases sitting between them. The CDR3 DNA reads as TGTGCCAGCTCACCACCGGCGGGTGCAGATACGCAGTATTTT. Protein: CASSPPAGADTQYF.

This chain links TRBV27 with TRBJ2-1; D unclear. Looked up from germline, CDR1 is MNHEY and CDR2 is SMNVEV (reference sequence). The CDR3 contains 14 residues. V was pared by 0 bases and J by 8 bases, with 11 bases between. As DNA, the CDR3 is TGTGCCAGCAGTTTATCGGCAGCATTCGATGAGCAGTTCTTC. Amino acid sequence: CASSLSAAFDEQFF.

This clone has just a few counts. The CDR3 loop is CACGYKNTEAFF. The DNA of the CDR3 is TGTGCCTGCGGGTACAAAAACACTGAAGCTTTCTTT. This chain links TRBV28 with TRBJ1-1; D is undetermined. V dropped 11 bases and J dropped 2 bases, with 12 bases sitting between them. The germline V gene has CDR1 MDHEN and CDR2 SYDVKM. This CDR3 region has 12 residues.

The chain joins TRBV27 to TRBJ2-7; 7 bases line up with TRBD1. The ends lost 7 bases at V and 5 bases at J; junction bases unmatched: 14. Germline V CDR1 and CDR2: MNHEY, SMNVEV (reference sequence). The CDR3 is 15 amino acids. The CDR3 DNA reads as TGTGCCAGCACCCCCGGAGGTTTGGGACAGCACGAGCAGTACTTC. Protein: CASTPGGLGQHEQYF.

A few counts support this clone. The chain links TRBV4-3 to TRBJ2-7; 8 positions match TRBD1. Germline V lookup: CDR1 LGHNA, CDR2 YSLEER. The V and J ends lost 1 base and 0 bases, in that order; junction bases with no gene match: 5. The CDR3 has 16 residues. The CDR3 DNA reads as TGCGCCAGCAGCCAAGGGACAGGGCCTATCTCCTACGAGCAGTACTTC. Protein sequence: CASSQGTGPISYEQYF.

V is TRBV7-2 and J is TRBJ2-2; D not certain. The CDR3 has 16 amino acids. V lost 2 bases and J lost 0, with 10 bases in between. From germline, CDR1 is SGHTA and CDR2 FQGNSA. CDR3 sequence (DNA): TGTGCCAGCAGCTTATTTAGTTATGCGAACACCGGGGAGCTGTTTTTT. Translated, it gives CASSLFSYANTGELFF.

V and J are TRBV28 and TRBJ2-7, with TRBD1 matching over 8 bases. Unmatched junction bases numbered 2, after V lost 3 bases and J lost 1 base. CDR1 is MDHEN and CDR2 is SYDVKM in the germline V gene. CDR3 length: 14 amino acids. The CDR3 DNA follows: TGTGCCAGCAGTTTGACAGGGGAATCCTACGAGCAGTACTTC. Its translation: CASSLTGESYEQYF.

This rearrangement joins TRBV19 to TRBJ2-5, with D possibly being TRBD2 (7 bases). Trimming shortened V by 7 bases and J by 5 bases, and 26 bases separated the two germline ends. This CDR3 has 17 amino acids. From germline, CDR1 is LNHDA and CDR2 SQIVND (reference sequence). The CDR3 DNA reads as TGTGCCAGTAAGGTTGGGACGACAGGCGTCGGGGGGGAGACCCAGTACTTC. It encodes CASKVGTTGVGGETQYF.

This chain joins TRBV2 and TRBJ2-5, with TRBD1 matching 7 bases. J was trimmed by 0 bases and V by 7 bases; bases with no gene match: 2. The CDR3 is 13 residues long. Germline values: CDR1 SNHLY, CDR2 FYNNEI. As DNA, the CDR3 is TGTGCCAGCACAGGGGGAGACCAAGAGACCCAGTACTTC. As protein: CASTGGDQETQYF.

The chain recombines TRBV11-3 with TRBJ2-1; 15 positions match TRBD2. The ends lost 4 bases at V and 9 bases at J; junction bases unmatched: 1. This CDR3 region has 14 residues. Germline V gene sequence: CDR1 SGHNT, CDR2 YENEEA. CDR3 DNA: TGTGCCAGCAGCTCGGGACTAGCGGGAGGTGAGCAGTTCTTC. As protein: CASSSGLAGGEQFF.

The chain carries TRBV27 and TRBJ2-7, with D perhaps matching TRBD1 or TRBD2 (5 bases each). Trimming took off 5 bases at V and 0 bases at J, with 14 bases between the two ends. This CDR3 spans 15 amino acids. Looked up from germline, CDR1 is MNHEY and CDR2 is SMNVEV (reference sequence). The CDR3 sequence is CASSHGTLNSYEQYF. The CDR3 DNA follows: TGTGCCAGCAGTCACGGGACGCTAAACTCCTACGAGCAGTACTTC.

V usage is TRBV25-1 and J usage is TRBJ2-1; D may be TRBD2 (6 bases). Trimming stripped 1 base from V and 8 bases from J, with 12 bases between. The CDR3 is made up of 14 amino acids. Looked up from germline, CDR1 is MGHDK and CDR2 is SYGVNS. The CDR3: CASSEWGDFHEQFF. CDR3 bases: TGTGCCAGCAGTGAATGGGGGGACTTTCATGAGCAGTTCTTC.

The V call is TRBV28, the J call TRBJ2-7; possibly TRBD1 or TRBD2 for D (5 bases each). V dropped 8 bases and J dropped 2 bases, with 13 bases sitting between them. In germline, CDR1 is MDHEN, CDR2 SYDVKM. The CDR3 is made up of 13 amino acids. Here the CDR3 DNA reads TGTGCCAGCTCGGGACCGCCACCCTACGAGCAGTACTTC. Its translation: CASSGPPPYEQYF.

CDR3 residues: CASSPPGETNTEAFF. CDR3 sequence (DNA): TGTGCCAGCAGCCCCCCCGGGGAAACGAACACTGAAGCTTTCTTT. The V and J genes are TRBV5-5 and TRBJ1-1; D call uncertain. This CDR3 is 15 amino acids long. The V gene's germline CDR1 is SGHKS and CDR2 YYEKEE (reference sequence). The ends were cut back, 4 bases at V and 1 base at J, with 14 bases in the middle.

Only a few counts were recorded for this clone. V usage is TRBV5-5 and J usage is TRBJ2-7; no clear D. V lost 0 bases, J lost 0 bases, and 10 bases lay in between. CDR1 is SGHKS, CDR2 YYEKEE, per germline (reference sequence). The CDR3 is made up of 15 amino acids. The CDR3 is CASSLDQAYSYEQYF. The CDR3 DNA follows: TGTGCCAGCAGCTTGGACCAGGCGTACTCCTACGAGCAGTACTTC.

With regard to this clone: The sample holds other DNA sequences that translate to the same CDR3. This chain links TRBV6-6 with TRBJ2-5; the D is unclear. The tail of the sequence fits TRBJ2-7 better, so the J call may be wrong. CDR3 length: 11 amino acids. CDR1 is MNHNY and CDR2 is SVGAGI in the germline V gene (reference sequence). CDR3 sequence: CASSYTYEQYF. The DNA for the CDR3 is TGTGCCAGCAGTTATACCTACGAGCAGTACTTC.

The table lists this clone with a few counts. The CDR3, as DNA: TGCAGCGTTGTAATAGCGGGAGGGCCGGGATCAGATACGCAGTATTTT. Its translation: CSVVIAGGPGSDTQYF. V and J are TRBV29-1 and TRBJ2-3; 11 nucleotides agree with TRBD2. The CDR3 is 16 amino acids. V trimming: 4 bases; J trimming: 4 bases; junction bases outside the gene matches: 10. From germline, CDR1 is SQVTM and CDR2 ANQGSEA.

The chain is built from TRBV27 and TRBJ1-1; D is unresolved. This CDR3 is 17 amino acids long. Germline V gives CDR1 MNHEY, CDR2 SMNVEV (reference sequence). Trimming took off 1 base at V and 5 bases at J, with 20 bases between the two ends. CDR3 DNA sequence: TGTGCCAGCAGTTTATTCGTTCCCCCAGGTCGTGGGACTGAAGCTTTCTTT. Translation gives CASSLFVPPGRGTEAFF.

This clone was seen more than once but under ten times. V gene TRBV27 combines with J gene TRBJ2-1, with TRBD1 matching over 7 bases. The CDR3 loop spans 18 amino acids. V dropped 10 bases and J dropped 4; count of bases not matched to a gene: 22. Germline V gene lookup returns CDR1 MNHEY and CDR2 SMNVEV (reference sequence). Written as DNA, the CDR3 is TGTGCCATCCCGACAGGGTCTGTCCCGGTCCAAAAATACAATGAGCAGTTCTTC. Residues: CAIPTGSVPVQKYNEQFF.

The chain employs TRBV6-5 and TRBJ2-1, with 7 bases identical to TRBD2. CDR1 is MNHEY and CDR2 is SVGAGI in the germline V gene. This CDR3 is 15 amino acids long. The V segment lost 3 bases and the J segment 9 bases; nucleotides outside the gene matches: 11. CDR3 nucleotides: TGTGCCAGCAGTTATGGGAGGGATCAGTATCGTGAGCAGTTCTTC. It is translated as CASSYGRDQYREQFF.

In this sample, this clone turned up a few times. The chain has TRBV2 and TRBJ1-1, with TRBD1 matching over 7 bases. The CDR3 length is 14 residues. V gave up 8 bases and J gave up 2 bases; unmatched junction bases: 8. Per germline, CDR1 SNHLY and CDR2 FYNNEI. The CDR3 loop reads CASCRDRVNTEAFF. The CDR3 DNA sequence: TGTGCCAGCTGCCGGGACAGAGTTAACACTGAAGCTTTCTTT. Supplemented by reference TRBV2 and TRBJ1-1, the full variable domain reads EPEVTQTPSHQVTQMGQEVILRCVPISNHLYFYWYRQILGQKVEFLVSFYNNEISEKSEIFDDQFSVERPDGSNFTLKIRSTKLEDSAMYFCASCRDRVNTEAFFGQGTRLTVV.

The gene calls are TRBV9 and TRBJ2-2; D remains ambiguous. There are 13 residues in the CDR3. V gave up 0 bases and J gave up 7 bases, with 7 bases separating them. CDR1 and CDR2 from the germline V gene are SGDLS and YYNGEE. The CDR3 DNA follows: TGTGCCAGCAGCGTAGCGTGGGGCGGGGAGCTGTTTTTT. Translated: CASSVAWGGELFF.